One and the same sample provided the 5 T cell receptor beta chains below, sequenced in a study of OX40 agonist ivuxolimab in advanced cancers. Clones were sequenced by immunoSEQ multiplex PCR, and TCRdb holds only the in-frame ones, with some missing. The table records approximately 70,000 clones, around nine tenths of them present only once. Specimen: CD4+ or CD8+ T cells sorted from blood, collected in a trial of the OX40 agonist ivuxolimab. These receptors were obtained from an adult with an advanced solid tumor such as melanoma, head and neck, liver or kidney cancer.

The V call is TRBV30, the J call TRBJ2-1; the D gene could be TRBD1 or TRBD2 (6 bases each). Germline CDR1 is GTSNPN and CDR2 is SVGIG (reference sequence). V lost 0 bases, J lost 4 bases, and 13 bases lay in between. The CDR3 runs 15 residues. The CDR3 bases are TGTGCCTGGAGTGTAGGGGGGTTAGAGTACAATGAGCAGTTCTTC. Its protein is CAWSVGGLEYNEQFF.

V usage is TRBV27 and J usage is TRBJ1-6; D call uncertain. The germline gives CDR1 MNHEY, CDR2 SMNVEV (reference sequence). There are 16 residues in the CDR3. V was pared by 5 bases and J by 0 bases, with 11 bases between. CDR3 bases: TGTGCCAGCAGTCCTCTCGAAAGCTCCTATAATTCACCCCTCCACTTT. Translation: CASSPLESSYNSPLHF.

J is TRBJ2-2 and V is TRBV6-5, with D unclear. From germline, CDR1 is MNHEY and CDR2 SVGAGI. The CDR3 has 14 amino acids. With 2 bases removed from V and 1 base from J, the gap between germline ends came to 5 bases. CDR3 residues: CASSYLRNTGELFF. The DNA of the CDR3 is TGTGCCAGCAGTTACCTGAGGAACACCGGGGAGCTGTTTTTT.

CDR3 sequence reads: CASSQGRAVLEQFF. DNA of the CDR3: TGCGCCAGCAGCCAAGGGCGGGCCGTTCTTGAGCAGTTCTTC. This chain uses TRBV4-3 with TRBJ2-1; maybe TRBD2 (5 bases). V lost 1 base and J 9 bases, leaving 13 bases between the germline ends. The germline gives CDR1 LGHNA, CDR2 YSLEER. The CDR3 has 14 residues.

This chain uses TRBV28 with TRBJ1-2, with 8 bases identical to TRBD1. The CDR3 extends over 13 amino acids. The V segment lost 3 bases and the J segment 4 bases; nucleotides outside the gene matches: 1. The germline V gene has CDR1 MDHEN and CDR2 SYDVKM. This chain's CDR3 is CASSLGQAYGYTF. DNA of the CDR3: TGTGCCAGCAGTTTGGGACAGGCCTATGGCTACACCTTC.